Shown below are 5 T cell receptor beta chains from a single sample sequenced in a study of blood T cells in healthy people across ages. The second PCR ran roughly 6 to 11 cycles with a sample-barcoded 5' primer and J-beta primers. TCRdb passed the 5' RACE reads through MiXCR, listing each CDR3 protein once. The sample includes hundreds of thousands of distinct CDR3 sequences, more than 50% of them seen just once. Specimen: blood. These receptors originate from a middle-aged man in good health.

V gene TRBV5-1 combines with J gene TRBJ2-1; 9 positions agree with TRBD1. This CDR3 has 16 amino acids. Germline V CDR1 and CDR2: SGHRS, YFSETQ. With 7 bases clipped from V and 5 bases from J, the junction kept 13 bases outside the gene matches. The CDR3, as DNA: TGCGCCAGCGCGCGAGGATCGGGACAGGGCCACAATGAGCAGTTCTTC. Its translation is CASARGSGQGHNEQFF.

This CDR3 reads CASSLVAWRDSEAFF. DNA for the CDR3: TGCGCCAGCAGCTTGGTGGCATGGCGAGACTCCGAAGCTTTCTTT. V gene TRBV5-1 combines with J gene TRBJ1-1; D remains unclear. The CDR3 has 15 residues. Germline values: CDR1 SGHRS, CDR2 YFSETQ. The germline V and J ends were trimmed by 0 bases and 8 bases, with 17 bases remaining between them.

J is TRBJ2-5 and V is TRBV7-2; D not certain. Germline V gene data show CDR1 as SGHTA and CDR2 as FQGNSA. This CDR3 spans 14 amino acids. Trimming pared 5 bases from V and 5 bases from J, leaving 15 bases between. The CDR3 nucleotides are TGTGCCAGCAGCAACCACCCCCTGGGGGAGACCCAGTACTTC. Its translation: CASSNHPLGETQYF.

In its sample, this clonotype was seen a few times. The rearrangement uses TRBV6-2 or TRBV6-3 and TRBJ2-5; D gene unclear. Between the trimmed V and J ends, which lost 9 bases and 5 bases, there was a span of 13 bases. Germline lookup yields CDR1 MNHEY and CDR2 SVGEGT. The CDR3 is made up of 12 amino acids. CDR3 sequence: CASSKYGETQYF. In DNA form, the CDR3 reads TGTGCCAGTAGCAAGTATGGGGAGACCCAGTACTTC.

This clonotype was observed a handful of times. The chain joins TRBV7-2 to TRBJ2-3; 7 bases agree with TRBD1. CDR3 size: 15 residues. Trimming at V came to 5 bases and at J to 1 base, leaving 6 bases not matched to a gene. The germline V gene has CDR1 SGHTA and CDR2 FQGNSA. CDR3 region: CASSPRQGGTDTQYF. CDR3 sequence (DNA): TGTGCCAGCAGCCCTAGACAGGGAGGCACAGATACGCAGTATTTT.